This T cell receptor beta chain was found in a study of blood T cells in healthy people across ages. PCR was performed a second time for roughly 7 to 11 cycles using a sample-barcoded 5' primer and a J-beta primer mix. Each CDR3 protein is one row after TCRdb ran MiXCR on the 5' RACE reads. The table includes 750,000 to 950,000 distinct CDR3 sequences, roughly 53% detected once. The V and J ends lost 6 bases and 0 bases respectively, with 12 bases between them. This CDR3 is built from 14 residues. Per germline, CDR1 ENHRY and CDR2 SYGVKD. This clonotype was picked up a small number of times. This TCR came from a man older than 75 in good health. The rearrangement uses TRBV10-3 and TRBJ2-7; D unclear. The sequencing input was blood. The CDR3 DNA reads TGTGCCATCAGAAGCGCCTCCTCCTCCTACGAGCAGTACTTC. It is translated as CAIRSASSSYEQYF.